Each of the 7 T cell receptor beta chains below was sequenced from the same sample in a study of CD8 T cells in ankylosing spondylitis. Study outcomes and limitations: Ankylosing spondylitis blood appeared to be characterized by a TCR beta motif of roughly eight highly homologous variants.

No antigen has been assigned to these receptors. Each CDR3 protein gets one entry after TCRdb re-called the 5' RACE reads with MiXCR. This table holds 330,000 or so distinct CDR3 sequences, around 8% found once. The specimen was blood, either unsorted or a sorted T cell fraction (not recorded which). All receptors come from a male donor with ankylosing spondylitis.

This clonotype has a handful of counts. V is TRBV28 and J is TRBJ2-1; TRBD1 aligns across 9 bases. The CDR3 totals 17 residues. V lost 7 bases, J lost 0 bases, and 10 bases stayed unmatched. The V gene's germline CDR1 is MDHEN and CDR2 SYDVKM. CDR3 sequence (DNA): TGTGCCAGCACCCTGACCGGGACAGGGAGCTCCTACAATGAGCAGTTCTTC. Its translation: CASTLTGTGSSYNEQFF.

This clonotype was recorded at least ten times. The chain joins TRBV5-1 to TRBJ2-7; D may be TRBD2 (5 bases). The CDR3 contains 13 residues. Germline V gives CDR1 SGHRS, CDR2 YFSETQ. V was shortened by 4 bases and J by 3 bases, with 11 bases between the two germline ends. CDR3 DNA: TGCGCCAGCAGCCAAACCGGGGTCTACGAGCAGTACTTC. As protein: CASSQTGVYEQYF.

This clonotype showed up many times. The chain recombines TRBV7-9 with TRBJ1-5; D ambiguous. Per germline, CDR1 SEHNR and CDR2 FQNEAQ (reference sequence). Trimming took off 3 bases at V and 6 bases at J, with 9 bases between the two ends. This CDR3 has 13 residues. The CDR3 sequence is CASSFEGIQPQHF. CDR3 bases: TGTGCCAGCAGCTTTGAAGGGATTCAGCCCCAGCATTTT.

This clonotype has just a few counts. The chain employs TRBV7-3 and TRBJ2-3, with D tentatively TRBD1 (5 bases). This CDR3 contains 14 residues. Germline lookup yields CDR1 SGHTA and CDR2 FQGTGA. The V end lost 6 bases, the J end lost 1 base, and 11 bases lay between the germline ends. The CDR3 DNA reads TGTGCCAGCAGTTGGGGCAGACGCACAGATACGCAGTATTTT. It is translated as CASSWGRRTDTQYF.

This clonotype was seen a handful of times. The chain links TRBV12-3 or TRBV12-4 to TRBJ2-1, with a possible D match to TRBD2 (6 bases). Trimming shortened V by 5 bases and J by 0 bases, and 8 bases separated the two germline ends. The CDR3 sequence is 14 residues long. Here the CDR3 DNA reads TGTGCCAGCAGTCACGGGAGCTCCTACAATGAGCAGTTCTTC. It codes for CASSHGSSYNEQFF.

This clonotype showed up many times. The gene calls are TRBV7-9 and TRBJ2-1, with TRBD2 matching over 11 bases. Germline values: CDR1 SEHNR, CDR2 FQNEAQ (reference sequence). This CDR3 has 15 residues. The junction had 6 bases not matched to a gene; V was cut back by 5 bases and J by 6 bases. CDR3 region: CASSLGTSGSNEQFF. DNA of the CDR3: TGTGCCAGCAGCCTCGGGACTAGCGGATCCAATGAGCAGTTCTTC.

This clonotype was counted a few times. The chain employs TRBV5-6 and TRBJ2-5; TRBD2 might be the D (6 bases). The CDR3 is 15 residues long. The V end was cut by 3 bases, the J end by 4 bases, with 16 bases between. CDR1 SGHDT and CDR2 YYEEEE come from the germline V gene. The CDR3 nucleotides are TGTGCCAGCAGCTGGGAGGCTGGCCTCCGAGAGACCCAGTACTTC. Amino acid sequence: CASSWEAGLRETQYF.